This TCR beta chain came from a study of T cell responses to AZD1222 COVID-19 vaccine. General study results and limits: After the peak T cell response, and only then, were repertoires sampled. The donors showed a predominance of white British ancestry and of females, with possible underestimation of clonal diversity. Breadth and depth of Spike-specific TCRs rose after two AZD1222 doses.

Libraries were prepared by immunoSEQ multiplex PCR; TCRdb keeps only in-frame clonotypes and omits some of them. The sample contains around 140,000 clones, 75% to 95% of which appear only once. The CDR3 covers 15 residues. CDR1 SGHNT and CDR2 YENEEA come from the germline V gene. The V segment lost 5 bases and the J segment 4 bases; nucleotides outside the gene matches: 7. Notes on this clone: Antigen specificity is unknown.

The clonotype was recovered from an adult who received the AZD1222 COVID-19 vaccine. V gene TRBV11-3 combines with J gene TRBJ1-1; 10 bases agree with TRBD1. Sequences were derived from peripheral blood, sampled 28 days after the second AZD1222 dose. This CDR3 reads CASSPGGTGVTEAFF. The CDR3 region has the DNA TGTGCCAGCAGCCCGGGAGGGACAGGGGTCACTGAAGCTTTCTTT. Full variable domain (outside the CDR3, taken from reference TRBV11-3 and TRBJ1-1): EAGVVQSPRYKIIEKKQPVAFWCNPISGHNTLYWYLQNLGQGPELLIRYENEEAVDDSQLPKDRFSAERLKGVDSTLKIQPAELGDSAVYLCASSPGGTGVTEAFFGQGTRLTVV.